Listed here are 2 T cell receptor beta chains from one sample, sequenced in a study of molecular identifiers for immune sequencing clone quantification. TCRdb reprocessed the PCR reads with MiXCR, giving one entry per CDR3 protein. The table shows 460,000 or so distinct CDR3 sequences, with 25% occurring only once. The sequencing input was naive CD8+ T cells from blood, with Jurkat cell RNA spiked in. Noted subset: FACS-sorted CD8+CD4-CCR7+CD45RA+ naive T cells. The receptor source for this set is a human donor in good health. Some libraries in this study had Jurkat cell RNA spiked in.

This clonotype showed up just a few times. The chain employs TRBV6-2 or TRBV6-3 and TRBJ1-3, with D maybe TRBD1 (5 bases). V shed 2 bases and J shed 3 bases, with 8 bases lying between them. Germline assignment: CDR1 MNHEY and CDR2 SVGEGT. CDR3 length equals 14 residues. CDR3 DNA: TGTGCCAGCAGTTACCGGGGCGATGGAAACACCATATATTTT. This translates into CASSYRGDGNTIYF.

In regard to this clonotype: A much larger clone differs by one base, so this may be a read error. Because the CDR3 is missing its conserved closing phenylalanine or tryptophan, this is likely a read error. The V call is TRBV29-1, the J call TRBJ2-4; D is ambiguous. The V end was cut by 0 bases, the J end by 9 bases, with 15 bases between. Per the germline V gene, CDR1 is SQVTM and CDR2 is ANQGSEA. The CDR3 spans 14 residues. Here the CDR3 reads CSVEEGGRLGIQYS. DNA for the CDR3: TGCAGCGTTGAAGAAGGTGGTAGGTTGGGCATTCAGTACTCC.